This passage covers 16 T cell receptor beta chains from one sample sequenced in a study of T-cell reconstitution after alpha-beta-depleted transplantation in children. Researchers prepared the TCRbeta library using unique molecular identifiers, the study reports. TCRdb processed the PCR reads anew with MiXCR; each CDR3 protein has one entry. The sample yields approximately 590,000 distinct CDR3 sequences, 10% seen once. The specimen was PBMCs from the stem cell graft donor, collected from the stem cell graft. These receptors were collected from a human donor who donated a stem cell graft to a child with acute myeloid leukemia.

The V call is TRBV20-1, the J call TRBJ2-5; D tentatively fits TRBD1 or TRBD2 (5 bases each). In germline, CDR1 is DFQATT, CDR2 SNEGSKA (reference sequence). This CDR3 contains 12 residues. V lost 3 bases, J lost 6 bases, and 11 bases lay in between. The CDR3 is CSASRDPKTQYF. As DNA, the CDR3 is TGCAGTGCTAGCCGGGACCCGAAGACCCAGTACTTC.

This clonotype was found many times. The chain carries TRBV12-3 or TRBV12-4 and TRBJ1-5; D is unclear. V was cut by 3 bases and J by 0 bases, with 6 bases left in between. The CDR3 consists of 14 residues. CDR3 coding DNA: TGTGCCAGCAGTTTCTGGGGTAGCAATCAGCCCCAGCATTTT. As protein: CASSFWGSNQPQHF.

This clonotype was recorded a few times. The rearrangement links TRBV9 to TRBJ2-2; no clear D gene. Germline loops: CDR1 SGDLS, CDR2 YYNGEE. The CDR3 loop spans 13 amino acids. The ends were cut back, 4 bases at V and 4 bases at J, with 8 bases in the middle. CDR3 bases: TGTGCCAGCAGCATGGCGGCCACCGGGGAGCTGTTTTTT. Its translation is CASSMAATGELFF.

The V and J genes are TRBV11-2 and TRBJ2-7; D not certain. Germline CDR1 and CDR2: SGHAT and FQNNGV. V lost 8 bases and J lost 2, with 16 bases in between. The CDR3 is 14 amino acids. The CDR3 here is CASRYWGRAYEQYF. The CDR3 nucleotides read TGTGCCAGCCGGTATTGGGGTAGGGCCTACGAGCAGTACTTC.

The chain employs TRBV7-3 and TRBJ2-1, with D perhaps TRBD2 (6 bases). The ends were cut back, 0 bases at V and 9 bases at J, with 12 bases in the middle. Germline lookup yields CDR1 SGHTA and CDR2 FQGTGA. The CDR3 has 14 residues. In DNA form, the CDR3 reads TGTGCCAGCAGCTTAACGGCGTCTAGCGCTGAGCAGTTCTTC. It yields the protein CASSLTASSAEQFF.

The rearrangement links TRBV7-2 to TRBJ2-5; no firm D call. This CDR3 spans 16 amino acids. Germline CDR1 reads SGHTA; CDR2 reads FQGNSA. V was shortened by 2 bases and J by 1 base, with 14 bases between the two germline ends. The CDR3 DNA is TGTGCCAGCAGCTTATTATCGAGGAATCCCCAAGAGACCCAGTACTTC. Protein product: CASSLLSRNPQETQYF. The full variable domain, rest sourced from reference TRBV7-2 and TRBJ2-5, is GAGVSQSPSNKVTEKGKDVELRCDPISGHTALYWYRQSLGQGLEFLIYFQGNSAPDKSGLPSDRFSAERTGGSVSTLTIQRTQQEDSAVYLCASSLLSRNPQETQYFGPGTRLLVL.

This clonotype came up many times. The rearrangement uses TRBV7-3 and TRBJ2-1; TRBD2 matches 7 bases. After removal of 5 bases from V and 7 bases from J, the junction contained 8 bases not matched to a gene. CDR3 length equals 14 residues. CDR1 is SGHTA, CDR2 FQGTGA, per germline. CDR3 coding DNA: TGTGCCAGCAGCACCCAGGTGGGGGGGAATGAGCAGTTCTTC. Its translation is CASSTQVGGNEQFF.

The gene calls are TRBV3-1 and TRBJ2-1; D is ambiguous. The CDR3 contains 16 residues. Trimming cost V 4 bases and J 4 bases, with 17 bases left between them. The germline CDR1 and CDR2 sequences are LGHDT and YNNKEL (reference sequence). The CDR3 bases are TGTGCCAGCAGCCCCCTCGGGCGAAGTCGGTACAATGAGCAGTTCTTC. It is translated as CASSPLGRSRYNEQFF.

The V call is TRBV12-5, the J call TRBJ2-2; 12 bases line up with TRBD2. The CDR3 is made up of 15 amino acids. V gave up 1 base and J gave up 6 bases; unmatched junction bases: 0. Per the germline V gene, CDR1 is LGHNT and CDR2 is FRNRAP. This CDR3 reads CASGLGLAGAGELFF. In DNA form, the CDR3 reads TGTGCTAGTGGTTTGGGACTAGCGGGGGCCGGGGAGCTGTTTTTT.

This clonotype was found a few times. This rearrangement joins TRBV28 to TRBJ2-7, with 8 bases fitting TRBD2. Germline values: CDR1 MDHEN, CDR2 SYDVKM. V gave up 8 bases and J gave up 4 bases; unmatched junction bases: 16. CDR3 length: 16 amino acids. CDR3: CASVGSGRSSLYEQYF. CDR3 sequence (DNA): TGTGCCAGCGTAGGGAGCGGGAGATCCTCCTTATACGAGCAGTACTTC.

This clonotype turned up a few times. This sequence joins TRBV15 and TRBJ1-5, with D perhaps matching TRBD1 (5 bases). The CDR3 spans 15 residues. Per the germline V gene, CDR1 is LNHNV and CDR2 is YYDKDF (reference sequence). With 8 bases removed from V and 3 bases from J, the gap between germline ends came to 17 bases. The chain's CDR3 is CATSVGPLPNQPQHF. CDR3 sequence (DNA): TGTGCCACCTCGGTGGGGCCCCTCCCCAATCAGCCCCAGCATTTT. The whole variable domain, filled in from reference TRBV15 and TRBJ1-5, reads DAMVIQNPRYQVTQFGKPVTLSCSQTLNHNVMYWYQQKSSQAPKLLFHYYDKDFNNEADTPDNFQSRRPNTSFCFLDIRSPGLGDTAMYLCATSVGPLPNQPQHFGDGTRLSIL.

This clonotype was counted at least ten times. In DNA, the CDR3 is TGTGCCAGCAGTTACCATCTAGCGGGCTTAATCCAAGAGACCCAGTACTTC. Protein product: CASSYHLAGLIQETQYF. The chain links TRBV6-5 to TRBJ2-5; 8 positions match TRBD2. Losses at the gene ends were 2 bases for V and 1 base for J; bases not matched to a gene: 9. The CDR3 runs to 17 residues. CDR1 is MNHEY and CDR2 is SVGAGI in the germline V gene.

The J gene is TRBJ1-1, the V gene TRBV30, with no clear D. Germline V gives CDR1 GTSNPN, CDR2 SVGIG (reference sequence). This CDR3 comprises 13 residues. Trimming took 5 bases from V and 0 from J, leaving 10 bases between them. DNA of the CDR3: TGTGCCTGGGTCGACGGCCTGAACACTGAAGCTTTCTTT. It translates to CAWVDGLNTEAFF. The variable domain in full, completed from reference TRBV30 and TRBJ1-1, reads SQTIHQWPATLVQPVGSPLSLECTVEGTSNPNLYWYRQAAGRGLQLLFYSVGIGQISSEVPQNLSASRPQDRQFILSSKKLLLSDSGFYLCAWVDGLNTEAFFGQGTRLTVV.

This clonotype has just a few counts. V is TRBV20-1 and J is TRBJ1-4, with a possible D match to TRBD1 (5 bases). Germline assignment: CDR1 DFQATT and CDR2 SNEGSKA (reference sequence). The CDR3 totals 14 residues. The ends were cut back, 0 bases at V and 8 bases at J, with 13 bases in the middle. CDR3 in amino acids: CSAREWGGEEKLFF. The CDR3 coding sequence is TGCAGTGCTAGAGAGTGGGGGGGAGAGGAAAAACTGTTTTTT.

This chain links TRBV10-3 with TRBJ2-3, with 13 positions matching TRBD2. Germline lookup yields CDR1 ENHRY and CDR2 SYGVKD. This CDR3 has 16 residues. J gave up 9 bases and V 5 bases, and 11 bases lay outside the gene matches. The CDR3 is CAISFLTAGLAGTQYF. The CDR3 DNA follows: TGTGCCATCAGTTTCCTTACCGCGGGACTAGCGGGGACGCAGTATTTT.

This chain uses TRBV7-3 with TRBJ2-1; D might be TRBD2 (5 bases). The CDR3 covers 14 residues. Germline CDR1 is SGHTA and CDR2 is FQGTGA. V was clipped by 1 base and J by 7 bases, with 11 bases between them. Here the CDR3 reads CASSLNRRGNEQFF. The CDR3 nucleotides are TGTGCCAGCAGCTTAAACCGACGGGGTAATGAGCAGTTCTTC.